One sample yielded the 32 T cell receptor beta chains listed below, sequenced in a study of blood T cell repertoires in COVID-19. TCRdb's table, derived via immunoSEQ multiplex PCR, lists solely in-frame clones and lacks some. The repertoire holds about 120,000 clones, over 75% seen once, with about 11% in the top ten. Sequencing was performed on peripheral blood. These receptors were collected from a man aged 60-69 years with acute or convalescent COVID-19.

The chain uses TRBV12-3 or TRBV12-4 and TRBJ2-2; D call uncertain. The V gene lost 6 bases and the J gene lost 3 bases, with 8 bases spanning the gap. This CDR3 spans 13 amino acids. The CDR3 DNA sequence: TGTGCCAGCAGCCCCCCGGACACCGGGGAGCTGTTTTTT. This encodes CASSPPDTGELFF.

This chain joins TRBV24-1 and TRBJ2-1, with TRBD2 matching over 12 bases. V was pared by 7 bases and J by 5 bases, with 2 bases of the junction left unmatched. CDR3 length equals 14 residues. From germline, CDR1 is KGHDR and CDR2 SFDVKD. CDR3 protein: CATSPSGRDNEQFF. CDR3 in DNA: TGTGCCACCAGCCCTAGCGGGAGGGACAATGAGCAGTTCTTC.

V is TRBV19 and J is TRBJ2-3; D is perhaps TRBD1 (5 bases). The CDR3 runs to 13 residues. V was clipped by 4 bases and J by 6 bases, with 11 bases between them. CDR1 is LNHDA, CDR2 SQIVND, per germline (reference sequence). The CDR3 DNA reads TGTGCCAGTAGTAGTGGAAGGGGCGATACGCAGTATTTT. It is translated as CASSSGRGDTQYF. Together with reference TRBV19 and TRBJ2-3, the CDR3 gives the full variable domain: DGGITQSPKYLFRKEGQNVTLSCEQNLNHDAMYWYRQDPGQGLRLIYYSQIVNDFQKGDIAEGYSVSREKKESFPLTVTSAQKNPTAFYLCASSSGRGDTQYFGPGTRLTVL.

Here the CDR3 DNA reads TGTGCCAGCGGCGGCCTCAATATGGGGAGCACTGAAGCTTTCTTT. Translation: CASGGLNMGSTEAFF. The chain joins TRBV9 to TRBJ1-1; D ambiguous. Germline lookup yields CDR1 SGDLS and CDR2 YYNGEE. Trimming removed 7 bases at V and 4 bases at J, with 20 bases between. The CDR3 loop spans 15 amino acids. Supplemented by reference TRBV9 and TRBJ1-1, the full variable domain reads DSGVTQTPKHLITATGQRVTLRCSPRSGDLSVYWYQQSLDQGLQFLIQYYNGEERAKGNILERFSAQQFPDLHSELNLSSLELGDSALYFCASGGLNMGSTEAFFGQGTRLTVV.

CDR3 loop: CASSPRRDSNYGYTF. The CDR3 DNA reads as TGTGCCAGCAGCCCTCGTAGGGACTCTAACTATGGCTACACCTTC. The chain recombines TRBV2 with TRBJ1-2, with a possible D match to TRBD1 (5 bases). The CDR3 contains 15 residues. V lost 6 bases, J lost 0 bases, and 14 bases lay in between. Germline V gives CDR1 SNHLY, CDR2 FYNNEI.

J is TRBJ1-5 and V is TRBV19; D may be TRBD1 (6 bases). CDR1 and CDR2 (germline): LNHDA, SQIVND (reference sequence). This CDR3 has 14 amino acids. V lost 6 bases to trimming and J lost 7 bases, with 16 bases between them. The CDR3 DNA follows: TGTGCCAGTAGGCAAAACAGGGATGAACAGCCCCAGCATTTT. Translation: CASRQNRDEQPQHF.

The rearrangement links TRBV18 to TRBJ2-2; 8 nucleotides match TRBD1. The CDR3 covers 15 residues. Trimming at V came to 6 bases and at J to 3 bases, leaving 6 bases not matched to a gene. Germline loops: CDR1 KGHSH, CDR2 LQKENI. CDR3 amino acids: CASSPDRGHTGELFF. In DNA form, the CDR3 reads TGTGCCAGCTCGCCTGACAGGGGACACACCGGGGAGCTGTTTTTT.

The V gene is TRBV19, the J gene TRBJ2-7; TRBD1 matches 7 bases. The V gene's germline CDR1 is LNHDA and CDR2 SQIVND (reference sequence). This CDR3 is built from 13 residues. Germline trimming cut 6 bases from V and 1 base from J; bases unmatched to any gene: 3. The DNA for the CDR3 is TGTGCCAGTAGGAACAGGGGATCCTACGAGCAGTACTTC. Protein: CASRNRGSYEQYF.

The rearrangement links TRBV5-5 to TRBJ2-5, with TRBD1 as a possible D gene (6 bases). Germline V lookup: CDR1 SGHKS, CDR2 YYEKEE (reference sequence). Trimming took off 0 bases at V and 7 bases at J, with 13 bases between the two ends. CDR3 length: 14 residues. The CDR3 DNA is TGTGCCAGCAGCTTGGAGAAACAGGGCGGGACCCAGTACTTC. It specifies CASSLEKQGGTQYF.

The genes are TRBV7-9 and TRBJ2-7, with TRBD1 matching over 8 bases. The ends lost 2 bases at V and 12 bases at J; junction bases unmatched: 3. Germline values: CDR1 SEHNR, CDR2 FQNEAQ (reference sequence). The CDR3 loop spans 11 amino acids. CDR3 sequence: CASSLQGAMYF. Here the CDR3 DNA reads TGTGCCAGCAGCTTACAGGGGGCGATGTACTTC.

The chain joins TRBV2 to TRBJ1-3, with a possible D match to TRBD1 (6 bases). Trimming removed 6 bases at V and 1 base at J, with 13 bases between. The CDR3 sequence is 15 residues long. Germline CDR1 SNHLY, CDR2 FYNNEI. The CDR3 region is CASSLSRGSGNTIYF. The CDR3 DNA is TGTGCCAGCAGCTTATCCAGGGGTTCTGGAAACACCATATATTTT.

This clone has only one observation. V and J are TRBV28 and TRBJ1-2; a weak D match, TRBD1 (6 bases). This CDR3 region has 12 residues. Between the trimmed V and J ends, which lost 3 bases and 12 bases, there was a span of 14 bases. Germline CDR1 and CDR2: MDHEN and SYDVKM. The chain's CDR3 is CASSFGGRSDTF. In DNA, the CDR3 is TGTGCCAGCAGTTTCGGGGGGCGCAGCGACACCTTC.

The V gene is TRBV5-4, the J gene TRBJ1-1; D might be TRBD1 (5 bases). The length of the CDR3 is 14 residues. Trimming took 5 bases from V and 3 from J, leaving 14 bases between them. CDR1 is SGHNT and CDR2 is YYREEE in the germline V gene (reference sequence). CDR3: CASSSGWGDTEAFF. CDR3 bases: TGTGCCAGCAGTTCAGGGTGGGGGGACACTGAAGCTTTCTTT.

This clone was seen a handful of times. This chain joins TRBV25-1 and TRBJ1-2; D is undetermined. This CDR3 comprises 14 residues. The V end was cut by 6 bases, the J end by 6 bases, with 17 bases between. Looked up from germline, CDR1 is MGHDK and CDR2 is SYGVNS. The CDR3 DNA sequence: TGTGCCAGCAGCCGCTTGACATCAGACGATGGCTACACCTTC. It is translated as CASSRLTSDDGYTF.

The rearrangement links TRBV30 to TRBJ1-4; 8 nucleotides agree with TRBD1. Trimming took 4 bases from V and 1 from J; bases not matched to a gene: 8. The length of the CDR3 is 16 residues. CDR1 and CDR2 from the germline V gene are GTSNPN and SVGIG (reference sequence). The CDR3 sequence is CAWNRQGAGTNEKLFF. CDR3 bases: TGTGCCTGGAACCGTCAGGGGGCAGGAACTAATGAAAAACTGTTTTTT.

The chain employs TRBV3-1 (or the pseudogene TRBV3-2) and TRBJ1-2, with D possibly being TRBD1 (5 bases). V lost 2 bases and J lost 4, with 11 bases in between. CDR1 and CDR2 from the germline V gene are LGHDT and YNNKEL (reference sequence). CDR3 length: 14 residues. The CDR3 DNA reads as TGTGCCAGCAGCCAACTGGACAAAGGCTATGGCTACACCTTC. This gives the protein CASSQLDKGYGYTF.

The chain carries TRBV6-2 or TRBV6-3 and TRBJ2-3; D is possibly TRBD2 (5 bases). Germline V CDR1 and CDR2: MNHEY, SVGEGT. The CDR3 loop spans 15 amino acids. V was clipped by 4 bases and J by 8 bases, with 19 bases between them. The CDR3 spells CASSWRPGDYTTQYF. CDR3 coding DNA: TGTGCCAGCAGTTGGCGACCCGGAGACTACACTACGCAGTATTTT.

This chain links TRBV5-1 with TRBJ2-5; possible D gene TRBD1, 5 bases. The CDR3 sequence is 13 residues long. The V gene lost 3 bases and the J gene lost 5 bases, with 11 bases spanning the gap. The germline CDR1 and CDR2 sequences are SGHRS and YFSETQ. CDR3 in amino acids: CASSWQGVETQYF. The CDR3 DNA is TGCGCCAGCAGCTGGCAGGGCGTTGAGACCCAGTACTTC. Full variable domain (rest looked up from reference TRBV5-1 and TRBJ2-5): KAGVTQTPRYLIKTRGQQVTLSCSPISGHRSVSWYQQTPGQGLQFLFEYFSETQRNKGNFPGRFSGRQFSNSRSEMNVSTLELGDSALYLCASSWQGVETQYFGPGTRLLVL.

The rearrangement uses TRBV5-1 and TRBJ2-1, with TRBD2 matching 12 bases. The CDR3 covers 14 residues. With V trimmed by 5 bases and J by 15 bases, 12 bases remained unmatched. The germline V gene has CDR1 SGHRS and CDR2 YFSETQ. The CDR3 region has the DNA TGCGCCAGCAGATCAGGACTAGCGGGACCAAGTCCGTTCTTC. It specifies CASRSGLAGPSPFF.

J is TRBJ1-2 and V is TRBV10-3; 7 positions match TRBD1. This CDR3 is 15 amino acids long. CDR1 and CDR2 (germline): ENHRY, SYGVKD. J gave up 8 bases and V 10 bases, and 19 bases lay outside the gene matches. DNA for the CDR3: TGTGCCAGCCGAGTAGGGGGCGGCCCCCTGTCCGGCTACACCTTC. It codes for CASRVGGGPLSGYTF.

This clone was observed a few times. This chain links TRBV12-3 or TRBV12-4 with TRBJ1-1, with no clear D. V was cut by 3 bases and J by 2 bases, with 7 bases left in between. This CDR3 is built from 13 residues. This CDR3 reads CASSFNRNTEAFF. CDR3 DNA sequence: TGTGCCAGCAGTTTTAACAGAAACACTGAAGCTTTCTTT.

This chain joins TRBV5-1 and TRBJ1-6; tentative D call: TRBD1 (6 bases). CDR3 length equals 16 residues. V was clipped by 3 bases and J by 3 bases, with 13 bases between them. Germline CDR1 reads SGHRS; CDR2 reads YFSETQ. The CDR3 bases are TGCGCCAGCAGCTCCTCCGGGACACTCTATAATTCACCCCTCCACTTT. Translating gives CASSSSGTLYNSPLHF.

The V and J genes are TRBV7-9 and TRBJ2-1; 8 bases align to TRBD2. CDR3 length equals 15 residues. V shed 5 bases and J 3 bases; nucleotides not matched to a gene: 6. CDR1 and CDR2 from the germline V gene are SEHNR and FQNEAQ (reference sequence). The CDR3 spells CASSPTGGRYNEQFF. CDR3 DNA sequence: TGTGCCAGCAGCCCGACGGGAGGGCGCTACAATGAGCAGTTCTTC.

This rearrangement joins TRBV6-5 to TRBJ1-1; 7 bases map to TRBD1. From germline, CDR1 is MNHEY and CDR2 SVGAGI. V was pared by 6 bases and J by 4 bases, with 11 bases of the junction left unmatched. This CDR3 region has 15 residues. The CDR3 sequence is CASSAKQGYGTEAFF. The DNA for the CDR3 is TGTGCCAGCAGCGCTAAACAGGGGTACGGCACTGAAGCTTTCTTT.

The chain has TRBV28 and TRBJ1-6; D remains ambiguous. The CDR3 runs 12 residues. CDR1 and CDR2 from the germline V gene are MDHEN and SYDVKM. V shed 2 bases and J shed 6 bases, with 2 bases lying between them. The CDR3 region is CASSLRNSPLHF. The DNA for the CDR3 is TGTGCCAGCAGTTTACGTAATTCACCCCTCCACTTT.

The J gene is TRBJ2-5, the V gene TRBV29-1; the D gene is possibly TRBD2 (5 bases). In germline, CDR1 is SQVTM, CDR2 ANQGSEA. The germline V and J ends were trimmed by 7 bases and 5 bases, with 17 bases remaining between them. This CDR3 is 13 amino acids long. In DNA form, the CDR3 reads TGCAGCGCCCCACCGTCTGGGGAGGAGACCCAGTACTTC. Protein: CSAPPSGEETQYF.

This clone appeared a single time. This chain links TRBV5-1 with TRBJ2-7; the match to TRBD1 covers 7 bases. The germline gives CDR1 SGHRS, CDR2 YFSETQ. V shed 2 bases, J shed 3 bases, and the junction held 2 bases outside the gene matches. This CDR3 spans 13 amino acids. The CDR3 spells CASSLRGHYEQYF. DNA for the CDR3: TGCGCCAGCAGCTTAAGGGGGCACTACGAGCAGTACTTC.

The chain links TRBV9 to TRBJ1-5; 7 bases are shared with TRBD1. CDR3 length: 16 amino acids. Trimming removed 4 bases from V and 5 bases from J; junction bases left unmatched: 12. Per germline, CDR1 SGDLS and CDR2 YYNGEE. The CDR3 is CASSPSGQVRDQPQHF. The DNA for the CDR3 is TGTGCCAGCAGCCCCTCCGGACAGGTAAGGGATCAGCCCCAGCATTTT.

V gene TRBV7-2 combines with J gene TRBJ2-5; D may be TRBD1 (6 bases). Trimming shortened V by 5 bases and J by 7 bases, and 14 bases separated the two germline ends. Germline CDR1 is SGHTA and CDR2 is FQGNSA. CDR3 size: 13 residues. CDR3 bases: TGTGCCAGCAGCCGCATTTTAGGGGGGACCCAGTACTTC. It translates to CASSRILGGTQYF.

The V and J genes are TRBV6-5 and TRBJ1-1; D possibly corresponds to TRBD1 (6 bases). This CDR3 has 14 amino acids. V gave up 6 bases and J gave up 10 bases, with 21 bases separating them. Per germline, CDR1 MNHEY and CDR2 SVGAGI. The CDR3: CASSPTQGSFGAFF. The CDR3 DNA sequence: TGTGCCAGCAGCCCGACCCAGGGGTCCTTCGGAGCTTTCTTT.

The V call is TRBV5-6, the J call TRBJ2-7; the match to TRBD2 covers 9 bases. Trimming removed 2 bases from V and 0 bases from J; junction bases left unmatched: 12. This CDR3 spans 18 amino acids. Germline V gene lookup returns CDR1 SGHDT and CDR2 YYEEEE. CDR3 bases: TGTGCCAGCAGCTTCACGGTCGGGCGACTAGCGGCCTCCTACGAGCAGTACTTC. This gives the protein CASSFTVGRLAASYEQYF. Supplemented by reference TRBV5-6 and TRBJ2-7, the full variable domain reads DAGVTQSPTHLIKTRGQQVTLRCSPKSGHDTVSWYQQALGQGPQFIFQYYEEEERQRGNFPDRFSGHQFPNYSSELNVNALLLGDSALYLCASSFTVGRLAASYEQYFGPGTRLTVT.

The chain employs TRBV6-5 and TRBJ2-1; TRBD1 matches 10 bases. The germline CDR1 and CDR2 sequences are MNHEY and SVGAGI. The CDR3 sequence is 16 residues long. The ends lost 4 bases at V and 4 bases at J; junction bases unmatched: 7. CDR3 DNA: TGTGCCAGCAGTTCAAATCGACAGGGGGCTTACAATGAGCAGTTCTTC. Its protein is CASSSNRQGAYNEQFF.